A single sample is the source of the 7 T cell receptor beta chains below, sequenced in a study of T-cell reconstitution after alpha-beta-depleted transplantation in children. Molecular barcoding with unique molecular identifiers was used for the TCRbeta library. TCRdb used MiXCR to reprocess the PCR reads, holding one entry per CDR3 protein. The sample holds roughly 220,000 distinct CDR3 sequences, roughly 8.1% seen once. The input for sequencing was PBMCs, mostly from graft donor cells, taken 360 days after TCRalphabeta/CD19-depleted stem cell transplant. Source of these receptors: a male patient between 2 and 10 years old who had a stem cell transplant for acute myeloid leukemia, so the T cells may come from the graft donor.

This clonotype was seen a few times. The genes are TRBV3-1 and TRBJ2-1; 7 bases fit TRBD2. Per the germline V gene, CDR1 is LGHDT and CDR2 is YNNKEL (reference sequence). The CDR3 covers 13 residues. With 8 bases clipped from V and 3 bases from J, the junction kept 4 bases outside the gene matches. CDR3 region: CASGDYYYNEQFF. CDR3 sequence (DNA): TGTGCCAGCGGGGACTACTACTACAATGAGCAGTTCTTC.

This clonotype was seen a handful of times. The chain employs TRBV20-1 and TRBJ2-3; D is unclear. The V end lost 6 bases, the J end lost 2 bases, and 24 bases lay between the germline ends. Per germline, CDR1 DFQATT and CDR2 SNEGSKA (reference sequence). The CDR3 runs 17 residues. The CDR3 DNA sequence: TGCAGTGCCCGCCTCGTTGGGGTACGGACCTCCACAGATACGCAGTATTTT. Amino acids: CSARLVGVRTSTDTQYF.

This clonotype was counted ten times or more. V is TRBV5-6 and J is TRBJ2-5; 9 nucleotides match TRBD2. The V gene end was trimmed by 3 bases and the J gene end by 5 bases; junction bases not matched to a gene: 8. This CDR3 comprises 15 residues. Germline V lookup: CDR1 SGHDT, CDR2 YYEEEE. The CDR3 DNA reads TGTGCCAGCAGCTGGGTTAGCGGGGGAAGCGAGACCCAGTACTTC. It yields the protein CASSWVSGGSETQYF. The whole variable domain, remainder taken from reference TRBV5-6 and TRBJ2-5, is DAGVTQSPTHLIKTRGQQVTLRCSPKSGHDTVSWYQQALGQGPQFIFQYYEEEERQRGNFPDRFSGHQFPNYSSELNVNALLLGDSALYLCASSWVSGGSETQYFGPGTRLLVL.

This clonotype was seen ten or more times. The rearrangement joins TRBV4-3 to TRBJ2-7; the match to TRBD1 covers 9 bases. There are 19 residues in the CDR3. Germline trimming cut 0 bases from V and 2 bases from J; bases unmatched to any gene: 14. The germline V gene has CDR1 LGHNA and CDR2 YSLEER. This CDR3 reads CASSQDADRGGGIPYEQYF. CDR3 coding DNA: TGCGCCAGCAGCCAAGACGCGGACAGGGGCGGCGGGATACCCTACGAGCAGTACTTC.

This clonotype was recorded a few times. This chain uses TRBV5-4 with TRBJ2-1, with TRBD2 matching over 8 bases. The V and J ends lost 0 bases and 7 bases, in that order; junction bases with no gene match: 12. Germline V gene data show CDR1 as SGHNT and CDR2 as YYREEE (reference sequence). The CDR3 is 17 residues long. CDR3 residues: CASSLVTSGPRRNEQFF. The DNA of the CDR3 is TGTGCCAGCAGCTTGGTTACTAGCGGCCCCCGGCGGAATGAGCAGTTCTTC. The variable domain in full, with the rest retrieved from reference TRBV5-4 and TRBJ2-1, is ETGVTQSPTHLIKTRGQQVTLRCSSQSGHNTVSWYQQALGQGPQFIFQYYREEENGRGNFPPRFSGLQFPNYSSELNVNALELDDSALYLCASSLVTSGPRRNEQFFGPGTRLTVL.

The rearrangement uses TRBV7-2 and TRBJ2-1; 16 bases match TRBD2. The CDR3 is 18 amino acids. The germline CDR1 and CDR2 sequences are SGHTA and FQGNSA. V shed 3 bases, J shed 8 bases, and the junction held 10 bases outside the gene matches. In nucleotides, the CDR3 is TGTGCCAGCAGCTTTGGGACTAGCGGGGGGGCCGTCCTCTATGAGCAGTTCTTC. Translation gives CASSFGTSGGAVLYEQFF.

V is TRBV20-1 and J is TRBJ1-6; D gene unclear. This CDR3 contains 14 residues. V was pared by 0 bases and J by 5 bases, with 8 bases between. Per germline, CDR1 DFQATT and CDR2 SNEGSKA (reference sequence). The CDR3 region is CSAREEGNNSPLHF. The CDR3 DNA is TGCAGTGCTAGAGAAGAGGGAAATAATTCACCCCTCCACTTT.